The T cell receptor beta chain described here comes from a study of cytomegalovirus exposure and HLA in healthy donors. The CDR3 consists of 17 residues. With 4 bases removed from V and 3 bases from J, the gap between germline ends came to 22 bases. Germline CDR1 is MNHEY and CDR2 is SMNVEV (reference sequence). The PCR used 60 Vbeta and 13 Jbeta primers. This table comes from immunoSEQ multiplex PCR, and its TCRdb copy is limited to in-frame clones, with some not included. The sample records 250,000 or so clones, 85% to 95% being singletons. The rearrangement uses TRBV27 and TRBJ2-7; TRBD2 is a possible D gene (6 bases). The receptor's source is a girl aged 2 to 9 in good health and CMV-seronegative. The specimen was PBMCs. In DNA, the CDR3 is TGTGCCAGCAGTTCCCCCGGGGGTGTAGCGGACCGCTACGAGCAGTACTTC. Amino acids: CASSSPGGVADRYEQYF.